A selection of T cell receptor beta chains follows, all from one sample in a study of cytomegalovirus exposure and HLA in healthy donors. Produced via immunoSEQ multiplex PCR; TCRdb's table is partial and in-frame only. The sample yields 110,000 or so clones, 65% to 85% seen once. Sample: PBMCs. These receptors were collected from a woman between 18 and 29 years old in good health and CMV-seronegative. Both conserved end residues are part of each CDR3. The order of the fields is J gene, clone size, V gene, D gene, CDR3 protein, CDR3 DNA. The D gene is left open where the match is weak. The listing skips clone size in some rows; elsewhere it reads once, few, many or a size class.

>TRBJ1-2|.|TRBV5-4|.
CASSLTGQNYGYTF
TGTGCCAGCAGCTTGACAGGGCAGAACTATGGCTACACCTTC
>TRBJ2-7|.|TRBV7-2|TRBD1
CASSPPGGQGAAEQYF
TGTGCCAGCAGCCCCCCGGGTGGCCAGGGGGCTGCCGAGCAGTACTTC
>TRBJ2-7|.|TRBV5-1|TRBD2
CASRDGTSSYEQYF
TGCGCCAGCAGGGACGGGACTAGCAGCTACGAGCAGTACTTC
>TRBJ2-2|.|TRBV10-3|TRBD1
CAISPGQGRENTGELFF
TGTGCCATCAGTCCGGGACAGGGTAGGGAGAACACCGGGGAGCTGTTTTTT
>TRBJ1-2|.|TRBV29-1|TRBD1
CSVHDSKTGGRGYTF
TGCAGCGTTCACGACTCCAAGACAGGGGGCAGGGGCTACACCTTC
>TRBJ1-2|.|TRBV6-1|TRBD1
CASSPTGTGDGYTF
TGTGCCAGCAGTCCTACCGGGACAGGGGACGGCTACACCTTC
>TRBJ1-5|.|TRBV7-6|TRBD1
CASSQGTGRNQPQHF
TGTGCCAGCAGCCAGGGGACAGGGCGGAACCAGCCCCAGCATTTT
>TRBJ2-2|.|TRBV18|.
CASSPGGSGELFF
TGTGCCAGCTCACCGGGAGGCTCCGGGGAGCTGTTTTTT
>TRBJ1-1|.|TRBV30|TRBD1
CAWDLGQLNTEAFF
TGTGCCTGGGACCTGGGACAGTTGAACACTGAAGCTTTCTTT
>TRBJ1-1|.|TRBV11-2|.
CASSLEGDNTEAFF
TGTGCCAGCAGCTTAGAGGGAGACAACACTGAAGCTTTCTTT
>TRBJ1-6|.|TRBV6-6|.
CASSDITGLVNSPLHF
TGTGCCAGCAGCGACATTACAGGGTTAGTCAATTCACCCCTCCACTTT
>TRBJ2-4|.|TRBV28|.
CASSFPEAVAKNIQYF
TGTGCCAGCAGTTTCCCCGAAGCTGTAGCCAAAAACATTCAGTACTTC
>TRBJ2-7|.|TRBV5-4|TRBD2
CASSPGTSEQYF
TGTGCCAGCAGCCCCGGGACTAGCGAGCAGTACTTC
>TRBJ2-2|.|TRBV11-2|TRBD2
CASSFDPGTRTGELFF
TGTGCCAGCAGCTTCGATCCCGGGACTAGGACCGGGGAGCTGTTTTTT
>TRBJ2-3|.|TRBV6-4|TRBD2
CASSEASGSTDTQYF
TGTGCCAGCAGTGAGGCTAGCGGGAGCACAGATACGCAGTATTTT
>TRBJ2-1|.|TRBV27|TRBD2
CASSLWRGGVGEQFF
TGTGCCAGCAGTTTATGGCGGGGGGGCGTAGGTGAGCAGTTCTTC
>TRBJ2-7|.|TRBV28|.
CASSLRSYEQYF
TGTGCCAGCAGTTTACGGTCCTACGAGCAGTACTTC
>TRBJ2-7|.|TRBV18|TRBD1
CASSPMGQGYEQYF
TGTGCCAGCTCACCAATGGGACAGGGCTACGAGCAGTACTTC
>TRBJ2-2|few|TRBV7-9|.
CASSPSGSGGELFF
TGTGCCAGCAGCCCTTCAGGGTCTGGCGGGGAGCTGTTTTTT
>TRBJ2-2|.|TRBV6-1|.
CASKGAGELFF
TGTGCCAGCAAAGGAGCCGGGGAGCTGTTTTTT
>TRBJ1-2|.|TRBV27|.
CASSLLAGTGGDGYTF
TGTGCCAGCAGTTTATTAGCCGGGACGGGGGGGGATGGCTACACCTTC
>TRBJ2-5|.|TRBV11-2|.
CASSSLQGQETQYF
TGTGCCAGCAGCTCACTCCAGGGGCAGGAGACCCAGTACTTC
>TRBJ2-1|.|TRBV5-8|TRBD2
CASSLPWTSGPPGEQFF
TGTGCCAGCAGCTTGCCCTGGACTAGCGGTCCTCCGGGTGAGCAGTTCTTC
>TRBJ1-2|.|TRBV2|.
CASSLGRGSDGYTF
TGTGCCAGCAGTCTCGGACGGGGATCGGATGGCTACACCTTC
>TRBJ2-2|.|TRBV7-2|TRBD1
CASSLVPGGRTGELFF
TGTGCCAGCAGCTTAGTACCAGGGGGCAGAACCGGGGAGCTGTTTTTT
>TRBJ2-3|once|TRBV11-2|.
CASSLAGGTQYF
TGTGCCAGCAGCTTAGCAGGAGGCACGCAGTATTTT
>TRBJ2-1|.|TRBV7-2|TRBD1
CASSPHRGEQFF
TGTGCCAGCAGCCCTCACAGGGGTGAGCAGTTCTTC
>TRBJ2-1|.|TRBV5-1|TRBD1
CASSFGQGPYNEQFF
TGCGCCAGCAGCTTTGGACAGGGCCCCTACAATGAGCAGTTCTTC
>TRBJ2-3|.|TRBV4-2|TRBD2
CASSQDSGLAETDTQYF
TGTGCCAGCAGCCAAGATTCCGGACTAGCGGAAACAGATACGCAGTATTTT
>TRBJ1-1|.|TRBV5-1|TRBD1
CASSSGTGSAFF
TGCGCCAGCAGCTCGGGGACAGGCTCAGCTTTCTTT